The 27 T cell receptor beta chains below were found in one sample sequenced in a study of blood T cell repertoires in COVID-19 (dated by TCRdb to the early 2020s). Preparation of the library involved the immunoSEQ multiplex PCR assay. Sourced from immuneACCESS, this table was stored by TCRdb with only in-frame sequences that have V and J called. A share of the clones is absent; for the studies checked, an unresolved V gene accounts for under half, and the remainder has no known explanation. The sample table records 130,000 or so clones; 86% of these occur just once. About 4.1% of the sample lies in the top ten. Sequenced sample: peripheral blood. The receptors originated from a man aged 40-49 years with acute or convalescent COVID-19.

V is TRBV25-1 and J is TRBJ1-2, with 7 bases identical to TRBD1. The CDR3 has 14 residues. The germline V gene encodes CDR1 MGHDK and CDR2 SYGVNS. The J segment lost 8 bases and the V segment lost 0 bases, leaving 6 bases of the junction unmatched. CDR3 amino acids: CASSEYGQVVGYTF. For the CDR3, the DNA is TGTGCCAGCAGTGAATACGGACAGGTTGTCGGCTACACCTTC.

The chain has TRBV29-1 and TRBJ2-7; TRBD1 matches 9 bases. The CDR3 length is 14 residues. Germline V gives CDR1 SQVTM, CDR2 ANQGSEA. The J segment lost 3 bases and the V segment lost 3 bases, leaving 6 bases of the junction unmatched. The CDR3 reads CSVEVGQGVYEQYF. As DNA, the CDR3 is TGCAGCGTTGAGGTGGGACAGGGTGTCTACGAGCAGTACTTC.

By proportion, this clone is large. The chain couples TRBV11-2 to TRBJ2-7; D not resolved. V was pared by 2 bases and J by 3 bases, with 11 bases between. Looked up from germline, CDR1 is SGHAT and CDR2 is FQNNGV. CDR3 size: 14 residues. CDR3 nucleotide sequence: TGTGCCAGCAGCTTATATACAGAGAACTACGAGCAGTACTTC. It encodes CASSLYTENYEQYF.

The V and J genes are TRBV6-5 and TRBJ1-2; weak D call: TRBD1 (5 bases). Looked up from germline, CDR1 is MNHEY and CDR2 is SVGAGI. The CDR3 length is 13 residues. The V end lost 7 bases, the J end lost 5 bases, and 14 bases lay between the germline ends. The CDR3 here is CASTGKLGYGYTF. In DNA, the CDR3 is TGTGCCAGCACAGGGAAGTTGGGATATGGCTACACCTTC.

The chain has TRBV7-9 and TRBJ1-2, with TRBD1 as a possible D gene (5 bases). The CDR3 consists of 13 residues. Germline V gives CDR1 SEHNR, CDR2 FQNEAQ (reference sequence). Trimming stripped 3 bases from V and 4 bases from J, with 9 bases between. In nucleotides, the CDR3 is TGTGCCAGCAGCTTGGGGCTCAGCTATGGCTACACCTTC. Protein: CASSLGLSYGYTF.

This chain uses TRBV5-6 with TRBJ2-2; D may be TRBD1 (6 bases). The germline V gene has CDR1 SGHDT and CDR2 YYEEEE. Trimming pared 1 base from V and 1 base from J, leaving 14 bases between. The CDR3 is 17 residues long. CDR3 in amino acids: CASSLLPGQVNTGELFF. Here the CDR3 DNA reads TGTGCCAGCAGCTTGTTACCGGGACAAGTGAACACCGGGGAGCTGTTTTTT. Complete variable domain (other parts from reference TRBV5-6 and TRBJ2-2): DAGVTQSPTHLIKTRGQQVTLRCSPKSGHDTVSWYQQALGQGPQFIFQYYEEEERQRGNFPDRFSGHQFPNYSSELNVNALLLGDSALYLCASSLLPGQVNTGELFFGEGSRLTVL.

The gene calls are TRBV6-5 and TRBJ1-5; possible D gene TRBD1, 5 bases. The V gene's germline CDR1 is MNHEY and CDR2 SVGAGI. Trimming shortened V by 8 bases and J by 6 bases, and 8 bases separated the two germline ends. The CDR3 length is 11 residues. As DNA, the CDR3 is TGTGCCAGCGGAGGGGTTCAGCCCCAGCATTTT. Encoded protein: CASGGVQPQHF.

This rearrangement joins TRBV19 to TRBJ2-7; unclear D gene. The V end was cut by 5 bases, the J end by 0 bases, with 8 bases between. The V gene's germline CDR1 is LNHDA and CDR2 SQIVND (reference sequence). This CDR3 has 13 amino acids. CDR3 in amino acids: CASSSPSSYEQYF. The CDR3, as DNA: TGTGCCAGTAGTTCCCCTAGCTCCTACGAGCAGTACTTC.

This rearrangement joins TRBV5-4 to TRBJ1-6; perhaps TRBD1 as D (6 bases). CDR1 and CDR2 from the germline V gene are SGHNT and YYREEE (reference sequence). Trimming took off 3 bases at V and 6 bases at J, with 13 bases between the two ends. There are 15 residues in the CDR3. The DNA of the CDR3 is TGTGCCAGCAGCTCTCAGGGGAGTTTTAATTCACCCCTCCACTTT. Its protein is CASSSQGSFNSPLHF. The variable domain in full, completed from reference TRBV5-4 and TRBJ1-6, reads ETGVTQSPTHLIKTRGQQVTLRCSSQSGHNTVSWYQQALGQGPQFIFQYYREEENGRGNFPPRFSGLQFPNYSSELNVNALELDDSALYLCASSSQGSFNSPLHFGNGTRLTVT.

This clone has a single count. The rearrangement uses TRBV7-6 and TRBJ2-1; 13 bases map to TRBD2. The V and J ends lost 5 bases and 5 bases, in that order; junction bases with no gene match: 6. Germline V CDR1 and CDR2: SGHVS, FNYEAQ. There are 16 residues in the CDR3. The CDR3 DNA reads TGTGCCAGCAGCAGGTGGACTAGCGGGAGCGACAATGAGCAGTTCTTC. Residues: CASSRWTSGSDNEQFF.

This chain joins TRBV2 and TRBJ2-7, with TRBD1 matching 10 bases. This CDR3 comprises 15 residues. Unmatched junction bases numbered 9, after V lost 7 bases and J lost 3 bases. Germline lookup yields CDR1 SNHLY and CDR2 FYNNEI. CDR3 in DNA: TGTGCCAGCAATCGCGAGACAGGGGGCTTCTACGAGCAGTACTTC. Amino acid sequence: CASNRETGGFYEQYF.

The chain combines TRBV13 with TRBJ1-1; maybe TRBD1 (6 bases). The CDR3 covers 17 residues. Trimming shortened V by 5 bases and J by 1 base, and 20 bases separated the two germline ends. Germline lookup yields CDR1 PRHDT and CDR2 FYEKMQ (reference sequence). This chain's CDR3 is CASSLRSITGTNTEAFF. CDR3 bases: TGTGCCAGCAGCCTAAGATCGATTACAGGGACGAACACTGAAGCTTTCTTT. Looking up the rest from reference TRBV13 and TRBJ1-1 gives the full variable domain: AAGVIQSPRHLIKEKRETATLKCYPIPRHDTVYWYQQGPGQDPQFLISFYEKMQSDKGSIPDRFSAQQFSDYHSELNMSSLELGDSALYFCASSLRSITGTNTEAFFGQGTRLTVV.

The chain employs TRBV4-2 and TRBJ2-7; D perhaps matches TRBD1 (6 bases). With 3 bases removed from V and 3 bases from J, the gap between germline ends came to 12 bases. Germline CDR1 and CDR2: LGHNA and YNFKEQ. The CDR3 is 14 residues long. The CDR3 here is CASSHSTGGYEQYF. For the CDR3, the DNA is TGTGCCAGCAGCCACTCGACAGGCGGCTACGAGCAGTACTTC.

The chain has TRBV9 and TRBJ2-7, with TRBD1 as a possible D gene (6 bases). Trimming took off 2 bases at V and 1 base at J, with 10 bases between the two ends. Germline CDR1 and CDR2: SGDLS and YYNGEE. The CDR3 totals 14 residues. Here the CDR3 reads CASSVDRRSYEQYF. DNA of the CDR3: TGTGCCAGCAGCGTCGACAGGAGGTCCTACGAGCAGTACTTC. The full variable domain, rest sourced from reference TRBV9 and TRBJ2-7, is DSGVTQTPKHLITATGQRVTLRCSPRSGDLSVYWYQQSLDQGLQFLIQYYNGEERAKGNILERFSAQQFPDLHSELNLSSLELGDSALYFCASSVDRRSYEQYFGPGTRLTVT.

The chain recombines TRBV27 with TRBJ1-6; a possible D gene is TRBD1 (6 bases). The CDR3 is 13 residues long. Germline values: CDR1 MNHEY, CDR2 SMNVEV (reference sequence). V gave up 7 bases and J gave up 8 bases, with 12 bases separating them. The CDR3 is CASKGGAHSPLHF. CDR3 coding DNA: TGTGCCAGCAAGGGGGGGGCGCATTCACCCCTCCACTTT.

The sample holds a few counts of this clone. The J gene is TRBJ2-2, the V gene TRBV19; 13 nucleotides line up with TRBD2. The germline CDR1 and CDR2 sequences are LNHDA and SQIVND (reference sequence). The V segment lost 5 bases and the J segment 7 bases; nucleotides outside the gene matches: 10. The CDR3 runs to 17 residues. The DNA of the CDR3 is TGTGCCAGTAGTCCGGGACTAGCGGGATCTTACGGCGGGGAGCTGTTTTTT. Amino acids: CASSPGLAGSYGGELFF.

The gene calls are TRBV6-2 or TRBV6-3 and TRBJ1-1; 10 positions agree with TRBD1. J gave up 4 bases and V 6 bases, and 8 bases lay outside the gene matches. CDR1 is MNHEY, CDR2 SVGEGT, per germline. The CDR3 contains 15 residues. The CDR3: CASSKWDRGSTEAFF. CDR3 bases: TGTGCCAGCAGCAAATGGGACAGGGGTAGCACTGAAGCTTTCTTT.

The genes are TRBV30 and TRBJ2-5; D is ambiguous. CDR1 and CDR2 (germline): GTSNPN, SVGIG (reference sequence). The CDR3 spans 15 residues. V lost 2 bases and J 4 bases, leaving 17 bases between the germline ends. CDR3 loop: CAWSLGGPRLETQYF. CDR3 bases: TGTGCCTGGAGTTTAGGCGGCCCTCGGTTAGAGACCCAGTACTTC.

This chain joins TRBV9 and TRBJ1-2; 10 nucleotides align to TRBD1. Germline V gene data show CDR1 as SGDLS and CDR2 as YYNGEE. This CDR3 is built from 16 residues. The J segment lost 2 bases and the V segment lost 3 bases, leaving 7 bases of the junction unmatched. In DNA form, the CDR3 reads TGTGCCAGCAGCGCGTCCGACAGGGGGCTGAACTATGGCTACACCTTC. This gives the protein CASSASDRGLNYGYTF.

The chain has TRBV6-6 and TRBJ2-3, with D possibly TRBD1 on 5 matching bases. The V gene lost 5 bases and the J gene lost 3 bases, with 12 bases spanning the gap. Per the germline V gene, CDR1 is MNHNY and CDR2 is SVGAGI (reference sequence). The CDR3 has 14 residues. The CDR3 here is CASSPSAGTDTQYF. The CDR3 bases are TGTGCCAGCAGTCCTTCTGCAGGGACAGATACGCAGTATTTT.

This chain joins TRBV3-1 (or the pseudogene TRBV3-2) and TRBJ2-6; D gene unclear. In germline, CDR1 is LGHDT, CDR2 YNNKEL (reference sequence). The CDR3 is made up of 18 amino acids. V gave up 0 bases and J gave up 0 bases, with 12 bases separating them. The CDR3 protein is CASSQEELRLSGANVLTF. DNA for the CDR3: TGTGCCAGCAGCCAAGAAGAACTACGGCTCTCTGGGGCCAACGTCCTGACTTTC.

The CDR3 protein is CASSARRGANEKLFF. DNA for the CDR3: TGCGCCAGCAGCGCCCGACGAGGTGCGAATGAAAAACTGTTTTTT. V gene TRBV4-1 combines with J gene TRBJ1-4, with D unresolved. CDR3 size: 15 residues. The germline CDR1 and CDR2 sequences are MGHRA and YSYEKL. Trimming left V 5 bases short and J 5 bases short, with 15 bases between.

The chain employs TRBV2 and TRBJ2-3; no clear D. This CDR3 has 12 residues. The V end was cut by 3 bases, the J end by 5 bases, with 6 bases between. CDR1 is SNHLY and CDR2 is FYNNEI in the germline V gene. This CDR3 reads CASSDPVDTQYF. Here the CDR3 DNA reads TGTGCCAGCAGTGACCCCGTAGATACGCAGTATTTT.

The gene calls are TRBV19 and TRBJ1-2, with D perhaps matching TRBD1 (5 bases). The V and J ends lost 7 bases and 4 bases respectively, with 19 bases between them. The length of the CDR3 is 15 residues. Germline CDR1 LNHDA, CDR2 SQIVND (reference sequence). The DNA for the CDR3 is TGTGCCAGTACCCAAAGTACGGGGGTAGGCTATGGCTACACCTTC. This sequence encodes CASTQSTGVGYGYTF.

In this sample, this clone turned up once. The chain is built from TRBV21-1 and TRBJ1-2; the table's D call, TRBD1, was not checked against the DNA. TRBV21-1 is assigned pseudogene status. The CDR3 sequence is 13 residues long. The CDR3 reads CASSMGQNYGYTF. Here the CDR3 DNA reads TGTGCCAGCAGCATGGGGCAGAACTATGGCTACACCTTC.

The gene calls are TRBV5-1 and TRBJ1-1, with 7 bases lining up with TRBD1. The V gene's germline CDR1 is SGHRS and CDR2 YFSETQ. This CDR3 is built from 16 residues. V was clipped by 7 bases and J by 3 bases; unmatched bases: 15. The CDR3 nucleotides are TGCGCCAGCCGCCCCAATGTACAGGGGTCTGACACTGAAGCTTTCTTT. This sequence encodes CASRPNVQGSDTEAFF.

The rearrangement links TRBV7-2 to TRBJ2-1; 8 bases match TRBD2. The V segment lost 0 bases and the J segment 3 bases; nucleotides outside the gene matches: 1. The germline gives CDR1 SGHTA, CDR2 FQGNSA. The CDR3 is 15 amino acids. DNA of the CDR3: TGTGCCAGCAGCTTAGCCGGGACTAGCTACAATGAGCAGTTCTTC. Its translation: CASSLAGTSYNEQFF.